The 7 T cell receptor beta chains below all came from one sample that was sequenced in a study of blood T cell repertoires in COVID-19. The protocol was immunoSEQ multiplex PCR, while the TCRdb copy is restricted to in-frame clones and leaves out a portion. The repertoire has 200,000 to 250,000 clones, roughly 86% of them found once; the top ten carry 2.7%. The sequenced sample consisted of peripheral blood. The origin of the receptors is a woman aged 55-70 years with acute or convalescent COVID-19.

J is TRBJ2-7 and V is TRBV15, with D maybe TRBD2 (6 bases). CDR1 and CDR2 from the germline V gene are LNHNV and YYDKDF (reference sequence). Trimming stripped 0 bases from V and 6 bases from J, with 15 bases between. This CDR3 comprises 15 residues. The CDR3, as DNA: TGTGCCACCAGCAGAGATCGGGACCCGCGGGGCGAGCAGTACTTC. Translating it yields CATSRDRDPRGEQYF. The variable domain in full, with the rest retrieved from reference TRBV15 and TRBJ2-7, is DAMVIQNPRYQVTQFGKPVTLSCSQTLNHNVMYWYQQKSSQAPKLLFHYYDKDFNNEADTPDNFQSRRPNTSFCFLDIRSPGLGDTAMYLCATSRDRDPRGEQYFGPGTRLTVT.

This sequence joins TRBV18 and TRBJ2-7, with 7 bases fitting TRBD2. The CDR3 extends over 16 amino acids. Germline assignment: CDR1 KGHSH and CDR2 LQKENI. Trimming removed 3 bases from V and 5 bases from J; junction bases left unmatched: 13. CDR3 coding DNA: TGTGCCAGCTCACCGTCGTGGGGCGGGAGTAAAAACGAGCAGTACTTC. Translated, it gives CASSPSWGGSKNEQYF.

The V call is TRBV11-3, the J call TRBJ2-3; D may be TRBD2 (7 bases). The length of the CDR3 is 16 residues. Germline-derived CDR1 and CDR2 are SGHNT and YENEEA. V lost 1 base and J lost 4, with 15 bases in between. The CDR3 loop is CASSLGRGGPADTQYF. CDR3 DNA sequence: TGTGCCAGCAGCTTAGGGAGGGGGGGCCCCGCAGATACGCAGTATTTT.

This clone was seen a handful of times. This chain connects TRBV3-1 (or the pseudogene TRBV3-2) to TRBJ1-2; TRBD1 matches at 7 bases. The germline V gene has CDR1 LGHDT and CDR2 YNNKEL (reference sequence). The V gene end was trimmed by 5 bases and the J gene end by 5 bases; junction bases not matched to a gene: 8. CDR3 length equals 14 residues. CDR3 bases: TGTGCCAGCAGCTACAGGGGCAAGGGGTATGGCTACACCTTC. Translating it yields CASSYRGKGYGYTF.

This chain uses TRBV5-1 with TRBJ2-1, with TRBD2 matching 9 bases. Germline CDR1 and CDR2: SGHRS and YFSETQ. V dropped 0 bases and J dropped 3; count of bases not matched to a gene: 7. The CDR3 is 17 residues long. CDR3: CASSLAASGIFYNEQFF. DNA for the CDR3: TGCGCCAGCAGCTTGGCTGCTAGCGGGATCTTCTACAATGAGCAGTTCTTC. Full variable domain (rest looked up from reference TRBV5-1 and TRBJ2-1): KAGVTQTPRYLIKTRGQQVTLSCSPISGHRSVSWYQQTPGQGLQFLFEYFSETQRNKGNFPGRFSGRQFSNSRSEMNVSTLELGDSALYLCASSLAASGIFYNEQFFGPGTRLTVL.

The chain recombines TRBV7-2 with TRBJ2-7; TRBD2 matches at 13 bases. Germline CDR1 SGHTA, CDR2 FQGNSA. The CDR3 sequence is 18 residues long. V shed 5 bases, J shed 1 base, and the junction held 11 bases outside the gene matches. The CDR3 spells CASSERGLAGKSSYEQYF. As DNA, the CDR3 is TGTGCCAGCAGCGAGCGGGGACTAGCGGGAAAGAGTTCCTACGAGCAGTACTTC.

The chain joins TRBV6-5 to TRBJ1-2; tentative D call: TRBD1 (6 bases). CDR3 length equals 13 residues. Trimming took 6 bases from V and 7 from J, leaving 15 bases between them. Germline CDR1 and CDR2: MNHEY and SVGAGI. The DNA for the CDR3 is TGTGCCAGCAGGGTACAGGGAGAAGTTGGCTACACCTTC. This codes for CASRVQGEVGYTF.